These 3 T cell receptor beta chains share one sample of origin, sequenced in a study of T-cell reconstitution after alpha-beta-depleted transplantation in children. Unique molecular identifiers were incorporated during preparation of the TCRbeta library. Via MiXCR, TCRdb re-called the PCR reads, giving one row per CDR3 protein. The sample carries 780,000 or so distinct CDR3 sequences, less than 20% recorded once. Sample: PBMCs, mostly from graft donor cells, taken 360 days after TCRalphabeta/CD19-depleted stem cell transplant. The receptors come from a male patient aged 10 to 17 who had a stem cell transplant for acute lymphoblastic leukemia, so the T cells may come from the graft donor.

Many counts were recorded for this clonotype. The chain links TRBV5-6 to TRBJ1-2; D not certain. CDR3 length equals 13 residues. The V and J ends lost 0 bases and 5 bases respectively, with 8 bases between them. Germline V gives CDR1 SGHDT, CDR2 YYEEEE. CDR3 amino acids: CASSLESQYGYTF. The CDR3 DNA reads as TGTGCCAGCAGCTTGGAATCACAGTATGGCTACACCTTC.

This clonotype has a handful of counts. The J gene is TRBJ2-3, the V gene TRBV11-2; maybe TRBD2 (6 bases). Trimming pared 1 base from V and 3 bases from J, leaving 11 bases between. Germline CDR1 and CDR2: SGHAT and FQNNGV. This CDR3 has 15 residues. The CDR3 loop reads CASSLVPEGTDTQYF. The CDR3 coding sequence is TGTGCCAGCAGCTTAGTCCCGGAGGGGACAGATACGCAGTATTTT.

The chain recombines TRBV14 with TRBJ2-3; 10 bases match TRBD2. CDR1 and CDR2 from the germline V gene are SGHDN and FVKESK. Trimming at V came to 2 bases and at J to 4 bases, leaving 3 bases not matched to a gene. The CDR3 totals 15 residues. The CDR3 DNA sequence: TGTGCCAGCAGCCAACTAGCGGGAGTATCAGATACGCAGTATTTT. Its protein product is CASSQLAGVSDTQYF. Full variable domain (missing parts from reference TRBV14 and TRBJ2-3): EAGVTQFPSHSVIEKGQTVTLRCDPISGHDNLYWYRRVMGKEIKFLLHFVKESKQDESGMPNNRFLAERTGGTYSTLKVQPAELEDSGVYFCASSQLAGVSDTQYFGPGTRLTVL.